The rows below give T cell receptor beta chains drawn from one sample of a study of PD-1 blockade in mismatch repair-deficient tumors. This table comes from immunoSEQ multiplex PCR, and its TCRdb copy is limited to in-frame clones, with some not included. The sample holds under 95,000 clones, roughly 80% seen once. The material sequenced was peripheral blood, taken 12 weeks after starting pembrolizumab. Receptors were obtained from an adult with mismatch repair-deficient cancer. The CDR3 runs from the conserved cysteine through the conserved F or W. The order of the fields is clone size, V gene, D gene, J gene, CDR3 DNA, CDR3 protein. A D gene is named only where the DNA matches it firmly. Only part of the rows carry a size: once, few, many, or a class if the clone is expanded.

>once|TRBV28|.|TRBJ2-1
TGTGCCAGTAAGATCTGGGCAGGGGACCACAATGAGCAGTTCTTC
CASKIWAGDHNEQFF
>.|TRBV25-1|TRBD1|TRBJ1-2
TGTGCCAGCAACCAGGGGGGGGACTATGGCTACACCTTC
CASNQGGDYGYTF
>.|TRBV5-6|TRBD1|TRBJ2-7
TGTGCCAGCAGCAAGGACAGGGCCCACGAGCAGTACTTC
CASSKDRAHEQYF
>.|TRBV27|.|TRBJ2-3
TGTGCCAGCAGATACGGGAGCGGAGTCGATACGCAGTATTTT
CASRYGSGVDTQYF
>.|TRBV11-2|.|TRBJ2-1
TGTGCCAGCAGACCTGACAGCAATGAGCAGTTCTTC
CASRPDSNEQFF
>.|TRBV5-1|.|TRBJ1-5
TGCGCCAGCAGCGGGGATAGCAATCAGCCCCAGCATTTT
CASSGDSNQPQHF
>.|TRBV29-1|TRBD1|TRBJ1-1
TGCAGCGTTGAAGATACAGGGGGCTCTGTGCGCACTGAAGCTTTCTTT
CSVEDTGGSVRTEAFF
>once|TRBV4-2|.|TRBJ2-6
TGTGCCAGCAGCCCGACCCAGGGGTCTGGGGCCAACGTCCTGACTTTC
CASSPTQGSGANVLTF
>.|TRBV7-9|TRBD1|TRBJ1-1
TGTGCCAGCAGCCCCTCGGATGGACAGGGTATGACTGAAGCTTTCTTT
CASSPSDGQGMTEAFF
>.|TRBV9|.|TRBJ2-1
TGTGCCAGCAGCGCCATAAACTACAATGAGCAGTTCTTC
CASSAINYNEQFF
>.|TRBV7-2|.|TRBJ2-7
TGTGCCAGCAGAGGGTTCGGGACATCCCACGAGCAGTACTTC
CASRGFGTSHEQYF
>.|TRBV5-6|TRBD1|TRBJ1-1
TGTGCCAGCAGCTTGGTTGGAGGGGGCGACACTGAAGCTTTCTTT
CASSLVGGGDTEAFF
>few|TRBV6-5|TRBD1|TRBJ2-1
TGTGCCAGCAGCTACCCAGGGGGCAGGCAGTTCTTC
CASSYPGGRQFF
>.|TRBV27|TRBD2|TRBJ2-5
TGTGCCAGCAGTATCACGACTAGCGGGAGGGGAGAGACCCAGTACTTC
CASSITTSGRGETQYF
>.|TRBV4-2|TRBD2|TRBJ2-1
TGTGCCAGCAGCCAAGCCGCTAGCGGAGGAGCCTACAATGAGCAGTTCTTC
CASSQAASGGAYNEQFF
>.|TRBV11-3|TRBD2|TRBJ2-1
TGTGCCAGCAGCTTATCCCCTCCACGGCTAGCGGTATATAATGAGCAGTTCTTC
CASSLSPPRLAVYNEQFF
>once|TRBV19|TRBD1|TRBJ1-5
TGTGCCAGTAGGAGACAGGGACAGCGGGTAGGACAGCCCCAGCATTTT
CASRRQGQRVGQPQHF
>few|TRBV5-1|.|TRBJ2-7
TGCGCCAGCAGACGCACAGGTTCCGCCTCCTACGAGCAGTACTTC
CASRRTGSASYEQYF
>.|TRBV21-1|.|TRBJ2-1
TGTGCCGACAAACCGGGGGGCGCGGTTTTTGAGCAGTTCTTC
CADKPGGAVFEQFF
>once|TRBV19|TRBD2|TRBJ2-7
TGTGCCAGTAGCCCAAGCGGGACCGCGGGCTACGAGCAGTACTTC
CASSPSGTAGYEQYF
>.|TRBV29-1|TRBD1|TRBJ2-1
TGCAGCGTCCCGGGACAGGGTCGGTCAAAGCAGTTCTTC
CSVPGQGRSKQFF
>once|TRBV29-1|.|TRBJ2-7
TGCAGCGTTGAACAGAACTACGAGCAGTACTTC
CSVEQNYEQYF
>.|TRBV6-5|TRBD1|TRBJ1-2
TGTGCCAGCAGCAGGACAGGGGGCTATGGCTACACCTTC
CASSRTGGYGYTF
>.|TRBV4-3|.|TRBJ1-2
TGCGCCAGCAGCCAAGCGGGGGTAGCTAACTATGGCTACACCTTC
CASSQAGVANYGYTF
>once|TRBV10-2|.|TRBJ2-1
TGCGCCAGCAGTGATCCCCCCCCCATCCAGGATGAGCAGTTCTTC
CASSDPPPIQDEQFF
>.|TRBV28|.|TRBJ1-4
TGTGCCAGCAGTTTTCGGAGGGGCTCGATGGATGAAAAACTGTTTTTT
CASSFRRGSMDEKLFF
>.|TRBV29-1|.|TRBJ1-2
TGCAGCATCATGGGGCACAACTATGGCTACACCTTC
CSIMGHNYGYTF
>.|TRBV7-3|.|TRBJ1-2
TGTGCCAGCAGCTTAGAGGGAGGTCTCCATGGCTACACCTTC
CASSLEGGLHGYTF
>.|TRBV9|.|TRBJ1-2
TGTGCCAGCAGCGCCGATGCAACTTACTATGGCTACACCTTC
CASSADATYYGYTF
>.|TRBV6-6|.|TRBJ1-3
TGTGCCAGCAGTTACGAGGGGGCTGGAAACACCATATATTTT
CASSYEGAGNTIYF
>once|TRBV9|.|TRBJ2-2
TGTGCCAGCAGCCCCTCTTCGGCAGGAGGAAATGTCGGGGAGCTGTTTTTT
CASSPSSAGGNVGELFF
>.|TRBV19|.|TRBJ1-1
TGTGCCAGTACGGCGGGCTCGAACACTGAAGCTTTCTTT
CASTAGSNTEAFF
>.|TRBV29-1|TRBD1|TRBJ1-4
TGCAGCGTTGAAGAGCGTGGACAGGGGGCGAGACTGTTTTTT
CSVEERGQGARLFF
>few|TRBV6-7|.|TRBJ1-4
TGTGCCAGCAGTTACCGTGAAAAACTGTTTTTT
CASSYREKLFF
>.|TRBV27|.|TRBJ2-5
TGTGCCAGCAGTCCGGCAGGGGTGAGGGGGAAGCAAGAGACCCAGTACTTC
CASSPAGVRGKQETQYF
>once|TRBV4-3|.|TRBJ1-4
TGCGCCAGCAGCCAAGAAGCCAGCCTCGGAAAGGAAAAACTGTTTTTT
CASSQEASLGKEKLFF
>.|TRBV9|.|TRBJ2-5
TGTGCCAGCAGCGTAGCTACTGGGGAGACCCAGTACTTC
CASSVATGETQYF
>.|TRBV6-1|.|TRBJ1-1
TGTGCCAGCACCTCCTTAGAGAACACTGAAGCTTTCTTT
CASTSLENTEAFF